This T cell receptor beta chain was captured in a study of CD8+ T cells in alopecia areata (dated by TCRdb to 2016 to 2018). Study-level background: The treated patients took part in an open-label pilot trial in which moderate-to-severe alopecia areata was treated with oral tofacitinib at 5 to 10 mg twice daily. Scalp tissue and sorted CD4+ and CD8+ peripheral blood T cells from patchy and totalis/universalis alopecia areata patients and from healthy controls were covered by human TCRbeta sequencing. To study T cell clonal expansion in alopecia areata, the researchers applied high-throughput TCRbeta sequencing to both the C3H/HeJ mouse model and human patients. Scalp clonality was compared among normal scalp (n=4), patchy alopecia areata scalp (n=8), and alopecia totalis/universalis scalp (n=8). RNA came from the PAXgene miRNA kit for fixed scalp, the miRNeasy kit for PBMCs, and the RNeasy kit for mouse skin. Tofacitinib-treated patients had biopsies at baseline and at 4 and 24 weeks of treatment, with a later scalp biopsy in several patients. TCRbeta CDR3 regions were amplified by immunoSEQ multiplex PCR with 35 Vbeta forward and 13 Jbeta reverse primers. Patients stayed on tofacitinib for 6 to 18 months and then had 6 months of follow-up off drug so that delayed response and recurrence could be assessed.

Measured from the cysteine to the phenylalanine, the CDR3 is 12 residues long. The retained sequence is limited to the CDR3, 36 bases, with the frame set at the first base. V and J are truncated by 8 bases and 3 bases respectively, leaving an intervening sequence of 11 bases. CDR1 is given as SGHVS and CDR2 as FQNEAQ, both from the germline V gene. Library preparation used the immunoSEQ multiplex PCR assay. RNA was extracted from all samples and reverse transcribed into cDNA, which served as template for TCR sequencing. First-strand cDNA was synthesized with SuperScript III using a 2:1 mix of oligo-dT and random hexamers. A synthetic immune receptor repertoire was used to assess amplification bias, and residual bias was removed computationally. The study's own analysis went as follows. Raw reads were preprocessed to remove errors, and CDR3 was defined according to IMGT conventions as the region from the conserved cysteine to phenylalanine. Clonality was computed as 1 minus the Shannon entropy, with the entropy normalized by log2 of the number of productive unique TCRs. CD4 or CD8 identity of scalp clones was inferred by cross-referencing scalp TCRbeta sequences with sorted blood CD4 and CD8 repertoires. Sourced from immuneACCESS, this table was stored by TCRdb with only in-frame sequences that have V and J called. A share of the clones is absent; for the studies checked, an unresolved V gene accounts for under half, and the remainder has no known explanation. V and J calls and clone size are copied from that table; D and trimming were computed from the DNA. For this sample the table gives more than 200,000 clones, of which 65% to 70% were detected only once. Together, the top ten hold approximately 1.2% of the sample.

On this clone: No cognate antigen has been identified for it. No quality values exist for individual bases; no much larger clone is one base distant.

The time point label corresponds to: baseline before oral tofacitinib. From alopecia areata patients, peripheral blood was collected along with lesional scalp punch biopsies. PBMCs were isolated by density centrifugation and stained for CD3, CD4 and CD8, and CD4+ and CD8+ T cells were sorted on a FACSAria. Findings and caveats that apply to the study as a whole: Shared TCR sequences between patients were less evident than in mice, which may be partly attributable to HLA diversity in the patient population. Compared with normal scalp, lesional scalp, particularly in alopecia totalis/universalis, had higher clonality and more expanded CD8+ clones, which suggests antigenic drive. Resident alphabeta T cells in normal human skin are also sequenced, complicating scalp TCR repertoire analysis, unlike mouse skin dominated by gammadelta T cells.

Sequenced material: CD4+ T cells sorted from blood, taken at week 0. The clonotype originates from a human donor with alopecia areata. The V gene is TRBV7-8 and the J gene is TRBJ2-7; the D gene assignment is perhaps TRBD1 or TRBD2, with each matching 6 bases. The encoded CDR3 is CASSGGVYEQYF. The DNA sequence follows: TGTGCCAGCTCCGGGGGCGTCTACGAGCAGTACTTC.